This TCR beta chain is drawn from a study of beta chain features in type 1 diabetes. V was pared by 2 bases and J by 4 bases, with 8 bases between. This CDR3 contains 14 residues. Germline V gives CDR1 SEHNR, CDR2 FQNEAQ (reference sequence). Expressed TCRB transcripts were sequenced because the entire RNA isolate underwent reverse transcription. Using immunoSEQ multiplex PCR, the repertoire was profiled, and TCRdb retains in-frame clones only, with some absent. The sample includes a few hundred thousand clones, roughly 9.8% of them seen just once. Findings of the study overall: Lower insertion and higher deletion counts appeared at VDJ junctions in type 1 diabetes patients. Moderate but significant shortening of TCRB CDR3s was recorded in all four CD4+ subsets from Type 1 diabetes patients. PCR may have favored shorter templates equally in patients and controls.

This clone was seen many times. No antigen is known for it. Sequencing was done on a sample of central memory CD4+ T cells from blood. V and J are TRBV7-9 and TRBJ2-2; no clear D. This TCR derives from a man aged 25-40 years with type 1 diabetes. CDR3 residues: CASSLLGRTGELFF. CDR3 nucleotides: TGTGCCAGCAGCTTACTGGGCCGCACCGGGGAGCTGTTTTTT.